These 22 T cell receptor beta chains were all obtained from the same sample, sequenced in a study of blood T cell repertoires in COVID-19. The table came from immunoSEQ multiplex PCR; TCRdb's copy has only in-frame clones and leaves some out. The repertoire includes 140,000 to 150,000 clones, 84% of them detected once, and around 9.5% sits in the top ten. Sample: peripheral blood. These receptors all come from a man aged 25-45 years with COVID-19, enrolled during active disease.

In DNA, the CDR3 is TGTGCCAGCTCCCTAGACAGGGGATCGTACACTGAAGCTTTCTTT. Translating gives CASSLDRGSYTEAFF. The chain uses TRBV18 and TRBJ1-1; 8 nucleotides align to TRBD1. There are 15 residues in the CDR3. The V and J ends lost 6 bases and 3 bases, in that order; junction bases with no gene match: 9. Germline-derived CDR1 and CDR2 are KGHSH and LQKENI.

This chain uses TRBV27 with TRBJ2-1; D is perhaps TRBD1 (5 bases). Germline CDR1 MNHEY, CDR2 SMNVEV (reference sequence). Trimming removed 2 bases from V and 8 bases from J, with 16 bases in between. This CDR3 has 15 residues. CDR3 residues: CASSLGASPDDEQFF. CDR3 bases: TGTGCCAGCAGTTTAGGGGCAAGCCCAGACGATGAGCAGTTCTTC.

V usage is TRBV27 and J usage is TRBJ1-5, with 7 bases fitting TRBD1. Unmatched junction bases numbered 9, after V lost 5 bases and J lost 5 bases. The germline V gene has CDR1 MNHEY and CDR2 SMNVEV (reference sequence). The CDR3 extends over 15 amino acids. This CDR3 reads CASSETGWRDQPQHF. The CDR3 DNA reads as TGTGCCAGCAGTGAGACAGGGTGGCGGGATCAGCCCCAGCATTTT.

V gene TRBV28 combines with J gene TRBJ2-6, with TRBD1 as a possible D gene (6 bases). The germline V and J ends were trimmed by 4 bases and 0 bases, with 7 bases remaining between them. Germline-derived CDR1 and CDR2 are MDHEN and SYDVKM. This CDR3 contains 15 residues. DNA of the CDR3: TGTGCCAGCAGTTCCAGGGGCTCTGGGGCCAACGTCCTGACTTTC. Its translation is CASSSRGSGANVLTF. Based on the CDR3 plus reference TRBV28 and TRBJ2-6, the full variable domain is DVKVTQSSRYLVKRTGEKVFLECVQDMDHENMFWYRQDPGLGLRLIYFSYDVKMKEKGDIPEGYSVSREKKERFSLILESASTNQTSMYLCASSSRGSGANVLTFGAGSRLTVL.

This clone was counted between two and nine times. This chain links TRBV7-9 with TRBJ1-1; D perhaps matches TRBD1 (6 bases). The CDR3 sequence is 15 residues long. Trimming cost V 4 bases and J 1 base, with 13 bases left between them. Germline-derived CDR1 and CDR2 are SEHNR and FQNEAQ (reference sequence). CDR3 in DNA: TGTGCCAGCAGCTCAGAGGACAGCTCGAACACTGAAGCTTTCTTT. Protein sequence: CASSSEDSSNTEAFF.

The CDR3 sequence: CSASLDSLTGANVLTF. The DNA of the CDR3 is TGCAGTGCTAGTTTGGACAGCCTGACTGGGGCCAACGTCCTGACTTTC. The genes are TRBV20-1 and TRBJ2-6; D is perhaps TRBD1 (6 bases). Trimming stripped 3 bases from V and 2 bases from J, with 14 bases between. CDR3 size: 16 residues. Germline CDR1 and CDR2: DFQATT and SNEGSKA (reference sequence).

This clone was picked up one time. This rearrangement joins TRBV18 to TRBJ2-1; D might be TRBD2 (6 bases). The V and J ends lost 0 bases and 5 bases respectively, with 14 bases between them. This CDR3 comprises 16 residues. The germline CDR1 and CDR2 sequences are KGHSH and LQKENI. CDR3 in amino acids: CASSPPGAGKNNEQFF. CDR3 coding DNA: TGTGCCAGCTCACCACCTGGGGCGGGAAAGAACAATGAGCAGTTCTTC. The entire variable domain, with the rest obtained from reference TRBV18 and TRBJ2-1, is as follows: NAGVMQNPRHLVRRRGQEARLRCSPMKGHSHVYWYRQLPEEGLKFMVYLQKENIIDESGMPKERFSAEFPKEGPSILRIQQVVRGDSAAYFCASSPPGAGKNNEQFFGPGTRLTVL.

V and J are TRBV27 and TRBJ1-2; TRBD1 matches 11 bases. This CDR3 is 17 amino acids long. V lost 5 bases to trimming and J lost 6 bases; unmatched junction nucleotides: 14. Germline V gene data show CDR1 as MNHEY and CDR2 as SMNVEV (reference sequence). The CDR3, as DNA: TGTGCCAGCAGTACCCGGACAGGGGGCGTCTCTTTCCATGGCTACACCTTC. Its translation: CASSTRTGGVSFHGYTF.

The rearrangement links TRBV28 to TRBJ2-7, with 8 nucleotides matching TRBD1. This CDR3 is built from 15 residues. Germline lookup yields CDR1 MDHEN and CDR2 SYDVKM. Trimming removed 1 base from V and 0 bases from J; junction bases left unmatched: 2. The CDR3 is CASSLSGQDSYEQYF. The DNA for the CDR3 is TGTGCCAGCAGTTTATCGGGACAGGACTCCTACGAGCAGTACTTC.

This clone showed up just once. V is TRBV9 and J is TRBJ2-1, with 7 nucleotides matching TRBD2. The CDR3 has 17 amino acids. The germline gives CDR1 SGDLS, CDR2 YYNGEE. Trimming removed 3 bases from V and 4 bases from J; junction bases left unmatched: 13. The CDR3 here is CASSDTRGREKYNEQFF. In DNA, the CDR3 is TGTGCCAGCAGCGACACCCGCGGGCGGGAGAAGTACAATGAGCAGTTCTTC.

This clone was found a few times. The chain couples TRBV29-1 to TRBJ1-3, with 10 bases fitting TRBD1. Germline loops: CDR1 SQVTM, CDR2 ANQGSEA. CDR3 length: 14 residues. J was trimmed by 0 bases and V by 6 bases; bases with no gene match: 2. The CDR3 spells CSVGTGVSGNTIYF. The CDR3 DNA sequence: TGCAGCGTCGGGACAGGGGTCTCTGGAAACACCATATATTTT.

This clone appeared a single time. Here the CDR3 DNA reads TGTGCCAGCAGTTTAGGAGCGGGAGGGCCGGAAGATACGCAGTATTTT. Its protein product is CASSLGAGGPEDTQYF. The J gene is TRBJ2-3, the V gene TRBV28; TRBD2 matches at 10 bases. CDR3 length equals 16 residues. V shed 2 bases, J shed 5 bases, and the junction held 7 bases outside the gene matches. The germline V gene has CDR1 MDHEN and CDR2 SYDVKM.

CDR3 loop: CASSSGQESYEQYF. CDR3 DNA sequence: TGCGCCAGCAGCAGCGGACAGGAATCCTACGAGCAGTACTTC. The rearrangement links TRBV5-1 to TRBJ2-7, with TRBD1 identical over 7 bases. Germline assignment: CDR1 SGHRS and CDR2 YFSETQ. J was trimmed by 1 base and V by 4 bases; bases with no gene match: 5. The CDR3 is made up of 14 amino acids.

This clone has just one count. V usage is TRBV9 and J usage is TRBJ1-2; maybe TRBD1 (5 bases). Germline-derived CDR1 and CDR2 are SGDLS and YYNGEE. Trimming removed 4 bases at V and 3 bases at J, with 22 bases between. CDR3 size: 17 residues. CDR3 in amino acids: CASSPRQIPLGYYGYTF. The DNA of the CDR3 is TGTGCCAGCAGCCCTAGACAGATTCCGCTTGGTTACTATGGCTACACCTTC.

The chain combines TRBV21-1 with TRBJ2-2; the DNA was not compared with TRBD1, the D call given in the table. TRBV21-1 is a pseudogene segment. The CDR3 spans 16 residues. CDR3 coding DNA: TGTGCCAGCAGCGGAAGGGGGGACAGTTGGTCCGGGGAGCTGTTTTTT. Protein: CASSGRGDSWSGELFF.

This clone appeared a single time. This chain links TRBV6-5 with TRBJ1-3; D is ambiguous. Germline V CDR1 and CDR2: MNHEY, SVGAGI. This CDR3 region has 14 residues. The V and J ends lost 6 bases and 0 bases respectively, with 9 bases between them. CDR3 sequence reads: CASRTTDSGNTIYF. CDR3 sequence (DNA): TGTGCCAGCAGGACCACAGACTCTGGAAACACCATATATTTT.

V usage is TRBV28 and J usage is TRBJ1-4, with unresolved D. V gave up 7 bases and J gave up 5 bases, with 5 bases separating them. The CDR3 totals 11 residues. The germline gives CDR1 MDHEN, CDR2 SYDVKM. The CDR3 loop reads CASTMNEKLFF. DNA of the CDR3: TGTGCCAGCACCATGAATGAAAAACTGTTTTTT.

The chain carries TRBV28 and TRBJ1-2, with 9 positions matching TRBD1. V shed 8 bases, J shed 4 bases, and the junction held 8 bases outside the gene matches. Germline CDR1 reads MDHEN; CDR2 reads SYDVKM. The CDR3 has 14 amino acids. CDR3: CASGSGQGTYGYTF. The CDR3 DNA is TGTGCCAGCGGCTCGGGACAGGGCACCTATGGCTACACCTTC.

The rearrangement uses TRBV28 and TRBJ2-3; 9 nucleotides match TRBD2. V shed 5 bases, J shed 5 bases, and the junction held 8 bases outside the gene matches. The CDR3 contains 15 residues. Germline CDR1 is MDHEN and CDR2 is SYDVKM. CDR3 nucleotide sequence: TGTGCCAGCAGTCCCCACGTAGCGGGAGAAGATACGCAGTATTTT. This translates into CASSPHVAGEDTQYF.

This rearrangement joins TRBV11-1 to TRBJ2-2, with 7 bases that match TRBD2. The V gene end was trimmed by 8 bases and the J gene end by 5 bases; junction bases not matched to a gene: 8. CDR3 size: 14 residues. In germline, CDR1 is SGHAT, CDR2 FQDESV (reference sequence). CDR3 protein: CASSSGLGTGELFF. The CDR3 coding sequence is TGTGCCAGCTCTAGCGGCCTCGGGACCGGGGAGCTGTTTTTT.

The chain couples TRBV6-4 to TRBJ1-6; 7 nucleotides line up with TRBD1. V lost 6 bases and J lost 6; bases outside the gene matches: 5. The CDR3 spans 14 residues. Germline V gene data show CDR1 as MRHNA and CDR2 as SNTAGT. The CDR3 here is CASSATGSNSPLHF. CDR3 in DNA: TGTGCCAGCAGCGCGACAGGGAGTAATTCACCCCTCCACTTT.

This clone has a single count. This chain joins TRBV2 and TRBJ2-2, with D maybe TRBD1 (5 bases). CDR3 length: 12 residues. V was shortened by 4 bases and J by 9 bases, with 9 bases between the two germline ends. Germline loops: CDR1 SNHLY, CDR2 FYNNEI. In DNA, the CDR3 is TGTGCCAGCAGTGGGGGCTTGTGGGAGCTGTTTTTT. This gives the protein CASSGGLWELFF. The full variable domain, completed using reference TRBV2 and TRBJ2-2, is EPEVTQTPSHQVTQMGQEVILRCVPISNHLYFYWYRQILGQKVEFLVSFYNNEISEKSEIFDDQFSVERPDGSNFTLKIRSTKLEDSAMYFCASSGGLWELFFGEGSRLTVL.